These 19 T cell receptor beta chains were sequenced from one sample in a study of graft-versus-host responses after intestinal transplantation. Their antigen targets remain unknown. Profiling relied on immunoSEQ multiplex PCR, and the TCRdb table lists in-frame clones only, not all of them. This table has around 40,000 clones, roughly 95% appearing once. Sequenced here: unstimulated CD8+ T cells sorted from spleen or lymph node cells, sampled before transplant. These receptors originate from a human donor who was the organ donor for an intestinal transplant.

This chain connects TRBV29-1 to TRBJ2-4; the D gene could be TRBD1 or TRBD2 (5 bases each). Germline V gives CDR1 SQVTM, CDR2 ANQGSEA. V dropped 4 bases and J dropped 7 bases, with 8 bases sitting between them. There are 11 residues in the CDR3. CDR3: CSVVEGNIQYF. DNA for the CDR3: TGCAGCGTTGTTGAGGGGAACATTCAGTACTTC.

The chain uses TRBV19 and TRBJ1-5; the match to TRBD1 covers 7 bases. CDR3 length: 15 amino acids. J lost 4 bases, V lost 5 bases, and 8 bases had no gene match. Germline-derived CDR1 and CDR2 are LNHDA and SQIVND (reference sequence). The CDR3 nucleotides are TGTGCCAGTAGTGCCCAACCAGGGGGGAATCAGCCCCAGCATTTT. Its protein product is CASSAQPGGNQPQHF. The full variable domain, with the rest looked up from reference TRBV19 and TRBJ1-5, is DGGITQSPKYLFRKEGQNVTLSCEQNLNHDAMYWYRQDPGQGLRLIYYSQIVNDFQKGDIAEGYSVSREKKESFPLTVTSAQKNPTAFYLCASSAQPGGNQPQHFGDGTRLSIL.

The chain recombines TRBV5-6 with TRBJ2-3, with no clear D. The CDR3 sequence is 13 residues long. Germline CDR1 SGHDT, CDR2 YYEEEE. Trimming took off 2 bases at V and 2 bases at J, with 6 bases between the two ends. CDR3 loop: CASSFLYTDTQYF. Written as DNA, the CDR3 is TGTGCCAGCAGCTTTCTGTACACAGATACGCAGTATTTT.

The chain is built from TRBV18 and TRBJ1-5; D gene ambiguous. The germline V gene encodes CDR1 KGHSH and CDR2 LQKENI. The CDR3 is 17 residues long. Trimming took 5 bases from V and 2 from J, leaving 19 bases between them. The CDR3: CASSDKPPLVGNQPQHF. In DNA form, the CDR3 reads TGTGCCAGCTCAGACAAGCCCCCCCTAGTAGGCAATCAGCCCCAGCATTTT.

The chain combines TRBV5-8 with TRBJ1-3; no definite D call. Between the trimmed V and J ends, which lost 4 bases and 0 bases, there was a span of 8 bases. The germline gives CDR1 SGHTS, CDR2 YDEGEE. CDR3 length equals 14 residues. This CDR3 is CASSEGSSGNTIYF. Written as DNA, the CDR3 is TGTGCCAGCAGCGAGGGCAGCTCTGGAAACACCATATATTTT.

CDR3 nucleotides: TGTGCCAGCAGCTTGGCAGGGGTTGGGGACTACGAGCAGTACTTC. Translated: CASSLAGVGDYEQYF. J is TRBJ2-7 and V is TRBV5-4; D possibly corresponds to TRBD1 (6 bases). Trimming left V 0 bases short and J 3 bases short, with 13 bases between. The CDR3 loop spans 15 amino acids. Germline V gene lookup returns CDR1 SGHNT and CDR2 YYREEE (reference sequence).

The rearrangement joins TRBV27 to TRBJ2-2; 7 nucleotides agree with TRBD2. Germline CDR1 reads MNHEY; CDR2 reads SMNVEV (reference sequence). The CDR3 has 18 residues. V trimming: 0 bases; J trimming: 5 bases; junction bases outside the gene matches: 12. CDR3 protein: CASSLSGGVAGPTGELFF. The DNA of the CDR3 is TGTGCCAGCAGTTTATCGGGGGGGGTAGCGGGTCCTACCGGGGAGCTGTTTTTT.

V is TRBV7-2 and J is TRBJ2-7; TRBD2 agrees at 13 bases. Unmatched junction bases numbered 0, after V lost 1 base and J lost 6 bases. CDR3 length: 14 residues. Germline V CDR1 and CDR2: SGHTA, FQGNSA. Here the CDR3 DNA reads TGTGCCAGCAGCTTAGGACTAGCGGGGGGCGAGCAGTACTTC. The encoded protein is CASSLGLAGGEQYF. Complete variable domain (other parts from reference TRBV7-2 and TRBJ2-7): GAGVSQSPSNKVTEKGKDVELRCDPISGHTALYWYRQSLGQGLEFLIYFQGNSAPDKSGLPSDRFSAERTGGSVSTLTIQRTQQEDSAVYLCASSLGLAGGEQYFGPGTRLTVT.

The rearrangement uses TRBV11-2 and TRBJ2-5; tentatively, D is TRBD1 (5 bases). Trimming left V 3 bases short and J 9 bases short, with 14 bases between. Germline V gene lookup returns CDR1 SGHAT and CDR2 FQNNGV. This CDR3 is 13 amino acids long. CDR3 nucleotide sequence: TGTGCCAGCAGCTTTGCAGGGCCCTATTCCCAGTACTTC. Its protein product is CASSFAGPYSQYF.

This clone was counted once. The CDR3 end shows no conserved phenylalanine or tryptophan, and so a read error is likely. V is TRBV9 and J is TRBJ2-7; D call uncertain. Germline V gene sequence: CDR1 SGDLS, CDR2 YYNGEE. This CDR3 contains 8 residues. The CDR3 DNA reads TGTGGCTCCTACGAGCAGTACCTC. Translated, it gives CGSYEQYL.

This chain uses TRBV30 with TRBJ1-2; no reliable D call. Germline V gives CDR1 GTSNPN, CDR2 SVGIG (reference sequence). This CDR3 is 13 amino acids long. The ends were cut back, 4 bases at V and 6 bases at J, with 15 bases in the middle. CDR3 DNA sequence: TGTGCCTGGATGATCAGGTTCGGGAATGGCTACACCTTC. Amino acids: CAWMIRFGNGYTF.

This clone has just one count. The chain recombines TRBV6-6 with TRBJ1-1; the D is unclear. The ends were cut back, 5 bases at V and 1 base at J, with 5 bases in the middle. Germline V gives CDR1 MNHNY, CDR2 SVGAGI (reference sequence). The length of the CDR3 is 12 residues. The DNA of the CDR3 is TGTGCCAGCAGTCGAGGGAACACTGAAGCTTTCTTT. Its protein product is CASSRGNTEAFF.

The chain carries TRBV6-1 and TRBJ2-7, with D hard to call. The V end lost 0 bases, the J end lost 2 bases, and 11 bases lay between the germline ends. CDR1 and CDR2 (germline): MNHNS, SASEGT. The CDR3 consists of 15 residues. The DNA for the CDR3 is TGTGCCAGCAGTGAAGCCGAGGCCATGACCTACGAGCAGTACTTC. Residues: CASSEAEAMTYEQYF.

The chain uses TRBV7-9 and TRBJ1-6; the D gene is possibly TRBD1 (6 bases). CDR3 length: 16 residues. V was clipped by 5 bases and J by 0 bases, with 11 bases between them. The V gene's germline CDR1 is SEHNR and CDR2 FQNEAQ (reference sequence). The CDR3 reads CASSENRVSYNSPLHF. The CDR3 nucleotides read TGTGCCAGCAGCGAAAACAGGGTCTCCTATAATTCACCCCTCCACTTT.

The J gene is TRBJ1-4, the V gene TRBV4-1; the match to TRBD1 covers 8 bases. V lost 0 bases, J lost 2 bases, and 5 bases stayed unmatched. Germline V gene data show CDR1 as MGHRA and CDR2 as YSYEKL. This CDR3 has 17 amino acids. DNA for the CDR3: TGCGCCAGCAGCCAAGATGCAGGGGGCTGGACTAATGAAAAACTGTTTTTT. Encoded protein: CASSQDAGGWTNEKLFF.

The rearrangement links TRBV9 to TRBJ2-3; no reliable D call. Trimming shortened V by 4 bases and J by 6 bases, and 18 bases separated the two germline ends. This CDR3 is built from 15 residues. Per germline, CDR1 SGDLS and CDR2 YYNGEE. As DNA, the CDR3 is TGTGCCAGCAGCCCATCAGGCACCGCGAAGGATACGCAGTATTTT. Residues: CASSPSGTAKDTQYF.

V is TRBV27 and J is TRBJ2-1, with 11 bases fitting TRBD2. The V gene end was trimmed by 3 bases and the J gene end by 4 bases; junction bases not matched to a gene: 2. The CDR3 sequence is 15 residues long. Germline V CDR1 and CDR2: MNHEY, SMNVEV (reference sequence). This chain's CDR3 is CASSFSGGGYNEQFF. The CDR3 nucleotides read TGTGCCAGCAGTTTTAGCGGGGGGGGGTACAATGAGCAGTTCTTC.

The J gene is TRBJ2-5, the V gene TRBV7-2; 8 positions match TRBD2. The V and J ends lost 1 base and 0 bases, in that order; junction bases with no gene match: 7. Germline CDR1 and CDR2: SGHTA and FQGNSA. This CDR3 spans 17 amino acids. Here the CDR3 reads CASSLVGPSGYQETQYF. CDR3 DNA sequence: TGTGCCAGCAGCTTAGTTGGTCCTAGCGGGTACCAAGAGACCCAGTACTTC.

The CDR3 loop reads CASSLGGTSGGALAKNIQYF. CDR3 nucleotide sequence: TGCGCCAGCAGCTTGGGTGGGACTAGCGGGGGGGCCCTAGCCAAAAACATTCAGTACTTC. The V and J genes are TRBV5-1 and TRBJ2-4; 16 nucleotides align to TRBD2. This CDR3 has 20 amino acids. With 0 bases clipped from V and 0 bases from J, the junction kept 6 bases outside the gene matches. Germline loops: CDR1 SGHRS, CDR2 YFSETQ.